Sequencing of this T cell receptor (beta chain) was carried out in a study of cytomegalovirus exposure and HLA in healthy donors. Background on the study: The Caucasian-associated ancestry cluster contained 81% of the approximately 420 genotyped donors. General study points: With DRB1 most and HLA-C fewest, TCR association rates differed between HLA loci in a later analysis. When a later analysis compared HLA-associated TCR beta chains with equally common others, the HLA-associated chains turned out to be more clonally expanded and to have lower generation probabilities.

With respect to this clone: Its cognate antigen is unknown.

Trimming removed 2 bases from V and 9 bases from J, with 14 bases in between. The CDR3 extends over 14 amino acids. The V gene's germline CDR1 is SSHAT and CDR2 FNYEAQ (reference sequence). Amplification used 60 Vbeta primers and 13 Jbeta primers. This table comes from immunoSEQ multiplex PCR, and its TCRdb copy is limited to in-frame clones, with some not included. The table includes 140,000 to 150,000 clones, about 73% detected once. The sequencing input was PBMCs. This TCR was sampled from a man between 40 and 49 years old in good health and CMV-seropositive. The gene calls are TRBV7-7 and TRBJ2-1; D is perhaps TRBD2 (6 bases). The CDR3, as DNA: TGTGCCAGCAGCTTATCTCGGGGGACCGCTGAGCAGTTCTTC. Residues: CASSLSRGTAEQFF.